This T cell receptor beta chain came from a study of metastatic and nonmetastatic thyroid tumors. Study background: Comparison of repertoires was carried out across blood and tumor or nodule tissue from malignant and benign thyroid patients.

This clone was recorded many times. Its antigen is unidentified. TCRdb re-analyzed the PCR reads through MiXCR. The table records around 15,000 clones, 25% to 35% of them present only once. Study findings and constraints: It was reported that TCR beta diversity was significantly higher in malignant thyroid tumors than benign nodules, in blood and tumor.

Every patient was untreated before thyroid surgery. The V gene's germline CDR1 is SGHDT and CDR2 YYEEEE. This CDR3 is built from 16 residues. Trimming cost V 0 bases and J 1 base, with 13 bases left between them. V and J are TRBV5-6 and TRBJ2-5; D gene ambiguous. The sequence was obtained from a female donor with papillary thyroid cancer or a benign thyroid nodule (not recorded which). Some clones in this sample may be carry-over from other donors' samples. Material for sequencing was blood. The CDR3 nucleotides read TGTGCCAGCAGCTTGGCCCGCCGGACGGCCCAAGAGACCCAGTACTTC. The encoded protein is CASSLARRTAQETQYF.